This passage covers 25 T cell receptor beta chains from one sample sequenced in a study of human T cells and chemical hapten exposure. TCRdb itself ran the RACE reads through MiXCR, one entry per CDR3 protein. This table has over 100,000 distinct CDR3 sequences, more than 7% appearing once. Noted time point: patch test 2, 6 weeks after DPC sensitization. Treatment described: therapeutic diphenylcyclopropenone sensitization with weekly scalp DPC. The sequencing here drew on whole blood, taken in connection with sensitization to the hapten diphenylcyclopropenone (DPC). All receptors derive from a woman between 35 and 50 years old with alopecia areata. Some clones in this sample may be carry-over from other donors' samples.

This clonotype turned up a few times. The chain carries TRBV19 and TRBJ2-3; the match to TRBD1 covers 8 bases. Germline V gene lookup returns CDR1 LNHDA and CDR2 SQIVND (reference sequence). This CDR3 region has 16 residues. J lost 1 base, V lost 6 bases, and 9 bases had no gene match. The DNA for the CDR3 is TGTGCCAGTAGGAACGACCAGGGGGCCGGCACAGATACGCAGTATTTT. The encoded protein is CASRNDQGAGTDTQYF. The full variable domain, its missing parts supplied by reference TRBV19 and TRBJ2-3, is DGGITQSPKYLFRKEGQNVTLSCEQNLNHDAMYWYRQDPGQGLRLIYYSQIVNDFQKGDIAEGYSVSREKKESFPLTVTSAQKNPTAFYLCASRNDQGAGTDTQYFGPGTRLTVL.

The sample holds a few counts of this clonotype. V usage is TRBV6-2 or TRBV6-3 and J usage is TRBJ2-7; 10 bases match TRBD2. The ends lost 8 bases at V and 7 bases at J; junction bases unmatched: 5. Per germline, CDR1 MNHEY and CDR2 SVGEGT. The CDR3 sequence is 12 residues long. CDR3 DNA: TGTGCCAGCTCGGGACTAGCGTTGGAGCAGTACTTC. It translates to CASSGLALEQYF.

This clonotype was observed at least ten times. The V call is TRBV12-3 or TRBV12-4, the J call TRBJ1-1; D remains ambiguous. Trimming cost V 7 bases and J 5 bases, with 14 bases left between them. The CDR3 loop spans 13 amino acids. Written as DNA, the CDR3 is TGTGCCAGCACACCGCTCGCAAGAACTGAAGCTTTCTTT. Residues: CASTPLARTEAFF.

The chain is built from TRBV6-2 or TRBV6-3 and TRBJ1-5; 10 positions agree with TRBD1. Per the germline V gene, CDR1 is MNHEY and CDR2 is SVGEGT. The CDR3 runs 14 residues. V was clipped by 5 bases and J by 9 bases; unmatched bases: 7. The CDR3 sequence is CASSKRQGAAPQHF. DNA of the CDR3: TGTGCCAGCAGTAAAAGACAGGGGGCGGCGCCCCAGCATTTT.

This clonotype showed up many times. The V gene is TRBV18, the J gene TRBJ1-2; maybe TRBD1 (5 bases). The CDR3 extends over 14 amino acids. The germline V gene encodes CDR1 KGHSH and CDR2 LQKENI. The V end lost 3 bases, the J end lost 4 bases, and 12 bases lay between the germline ends. The CDR3 DNA reads TGTGCCAGCTCACCCCCGGGGACTGTCTATGGCTACACCTTC. Protein product: CASSPPGTVYGYTF.

About this clonotype: One junction end disagrees with the germline gene, perhaps due to a read error. The chain carries TRBV29-1 and TRBJ2-7; D tentatively reads TRBD1 or TRBD2 (5 bases each). The CDR3 length is 11 residues. From germline, CDR1 is SQVTM and CDR2 ANQGSEA. For the CDR3, the DNA is TGCATCGTTGGGGGTATCGGGGAGCAGTACTTC. Protein product: CIVGGIGEQYF.

The chain links TRBV6-2 or TRBV6-3 to TRBJ1-5, with D perhaps TRBD1 (6 bases). V lost 6 bases, J lost 0 bases, and 18 bases lay in between. Germline values: CDR1 MNHEY, CDR2 SVGEGT. CDR3 length: 17 amino acids. CDR3 loop: CASSQQGWGYSNQPQHF. The CDR3 nucleotides read TGTGCCAGCAGCCAACAGGGTTGGGGGTATAGCAATCAGCCCCAGCATTTT.

This clonotype was observed a few times. This chain uses TRBV12-5 with TRBJ1-2, with D perhaps TRBD1 (5 bases). The V gene's germline CDR1 is LGHNT and CDR2 FRNRAP. This CDR3 spans 12 amino acids. Trimming cost V 6 bases and J 6 bases, with 11 bases left between them. The CDR3 region is CASGVGTDGYTF. CDR3 DNA sequence: TGTGCTAGTGGCGTAGGGACGGATGGCTACACCTTC.

The CDR3 spells CASSSQGARSNQPQHF. The CDR3 DNA reads as TGTGCCAGCTCCTCCCAGGGGGCGCGTAGCAATCAGCCCCAGCATTTT. The chain has TRBV18 and TRBJ1-5; 8 positions match TRBD1. The junction had 7 bases not matched to a gene; V was cut back by 6 bases and J by 0 bases. From germline, CDR1 is KGHSH and CDR2 LQKENI. The CDR3 extends over 16 amino acids.

Only a few counts were recorded for this clonotype. The chain links TRBV6-2 or TRBV6-3 to TRBJ2-7; maybe TRBD1 (6 bases). V was shortened by 8 bases and J by 1 base, with 9 bases between the two germline ends. The CDR3 has 12 amino acids. Germline V gene data show CDR1 as MNHEY and CDR2 as SVGEGT. Here the CDR3 reads CASHDRSYEQYF. CDR3 sequence (DNA): TGTGCCAGCCATGACAGGTCCTACGAGCAGTACTTC.

A few counts support this clonotype. V is TRBV28 and J is TRBJ1-5; 11 bases are a match to TRBD1. Germline V lookup: CDR1 MDHEN, CDR2 SYDVKM. Germline trimming cut 5 bases from V and 9 bases from J; bases unmatched to any gene: 9. The CDR3 consists of 15 residues. The CDR3 DNA reads TGTGCCAGCAGTCCCGGGACAGGGGGGACTAGGCCCCAGCATTTT. Amino acid sequence: CASSPGTGGTRPQHF.

This clonotype was observed at least ten times. The rearrangement uses TRBV5-1 and TRBJ2-3; a possible D gene is TRBD2 (7 bases). CDR3 length: 15 amino acids. V was pared by 7 bases and J by 0 bases, with 15 bases between. Germline values: CDR1 SGHRS, CDR2 YFSETQ. The CDR3 is CASGRAGASTDTQYF. CDR3 nucleotide sequence: TGCGCCAGCGGACGGGCGGGGGCAAGCACAGATACGCAGTATTTT.

This clonotype showed up many times. The rearrangement joins TRBV9 to TRBJ1-1; D unresolved. This CDR3 is 16 amino acids long. The V gene's germline CDR1 is SGDLS and CDR2 YYNGEE. V was cut by 2 bases and J by 0 bases, with 14 bases left in between. The CDR3 DNA reads TGTGCCAGCAGCGTTTGGGCGTCGACTATGAACACTGAAGCTTTCTTT. As protein: CASSVWASTMNTEAFF. The full variable domain, rest sourced from reference TRBV9 and TRBJ1-1, is DSGVTQTPKHLITATGQRVTLRCSPRSGDLSVYWYQQSLDQGLQFLIQYYNGEERAKGNILERFSAQQFPDLHSELNLSSLELGDSALYFCASSVWASTMNTEAFFGQGTRLTVV.

DNA of the CDR3: TGTGCCAGCAGCCAAGTGCCACGGGGGGGCCTCCGCAATGAGCAGTTCTTC. Its translation is CASSQVPRGGLRNEQFF. V usage is TRBV3-1 and J usage is TRBJ2-1, with TRBD2 matching 8 bases. CDR3 size: 17 residues. Per germline, CDR1 LGHDT and CDR2 YNNKEL (reference sequence). V shed 1 base, J shed 6 bases, and the junction held 11 bases outside the gene matches.

This clonotype showed up many times. The CDR3 spells CASSADRVWPSYEQYF. The DNA for the CDR3 is TGTGCCAGCAGCGCTGACAGGGTATGGCCCTCCTACGAGCAGTACTTC. The chain uses TRBV7-9 and TRBJ2-7; 7 bases are shared with TRBD1. V lost 5 bases and J lost 0; bases outside the gene matches: 10. Germline V gives CDR1 SEHNR, CDR2 FQNEAQ (reference sequence). CDR3 length: 16 residues.

This clonotype was found many times. The gene calls are TRBV28 and TRBJ1-6, with TRBD1 identical over 9 bases. The CDR3 consists of 14 residues. Germline CDR1 reads MDHEN; CDR2 reads SYDVKM. The V and J ends lost 8 bases and 7 bases, in that order; junction bases with no gene match: 6. The CDR3 nucleotides are TGTGCCAGCGGGCTGGGACAGGGCAATTCACCCCTCCACTTT. Translating gives CASGLGQGNSPLHF.

Many counts were recorded for this clonotype. The V gene is TRBV6-5, the J gene TRBJ2-7; D is unclear. CDR1 and CDR2 from the germline V gene are MNHEY and SVGAGI. The V end lost 6 bases, the J end lost 0 bases, and 3 bases lay between the germline ends. This CDR3 spans 11 amino acids. CDR3 protein: CASRSSYEQYF. Written as DNA, the CDR3 is TGTGCCAGCAGGAGCTCCTACGAGCAGTACTTC.

This clonotype has a count of ten or more. The V call is TRBV14, the J call TRBJ1-2; D is ambiguous. V was clipped by 1 base and J by 4 bases, with 13 bases between them. Germline loops: CDR1 SGHDN, CDR2 FVKESK. The CDR3 has 15 residues. The CDR3 protein is CASSQGVGGFYGYTF. For the CDR3, the DNA is TGTGCCAGCAGCCAAGGAGTTGGCGGATTCTATGGCTACACCTTC.

The chain uses TRBV18 and TRBJ2-3, with D perhaps being TRBD1 or TRBD2 (5 bases each). Germline loops: CDR1 KGHSH, CDR2 LQKENI. The V and J ends lost 1 base and 4 bases respectively, with 15 bases between them. The CDR3 contains 16 residues. CDR3 protein: CASSPQRDRSPDTQYF. DNA for the CDR3: TGTGCCAGCTCACCACAAAGGGACCGGTCCCCAGATACGCAGTATTTT.

On this clonotype itself: Likely a read error: the CDR3 ends without its conserved phenylalanine or tryptophan. The chain recombines TRBV7-2 with TRBJ2-1, with no clear D. The CDR3 consists of 12 residues. Germline loops: CDR1 SGHTA, CDR2 FQGNSA. The ends were cut back, 1 base at V and 7 bases at J, with 5 bases in the middle. DNA for the CDR3: TGTGCCAGCAGCTTAGGGTGGAATGAGCAGTTCTCC. Translating it yields CASSLGWNEQFS.

The rearrangement links TRBV4-1 to TRBJ1-5; the match to TRBD1 covers 12 bases. The germline CDR1 and CDR2 sequences are MGHRA and YSYEKL. Germline trimming cut 8 bases from V and 3 bases from J; bases unmatched to any gene: 5. The CDR3 has 15 amino acids. The CDR3 reads CASGGQGASNQPQHF. The CDR3 region has the DNA TGCGCCAGCGGGGGACAGGGGGCTTCCAATCAGCCCCAGCATTTT.

This clonotype was counted a few times. CDR3 sequence reads: CASSYLGLAGGPDTQYF. The CDR3 coding sequence is TGTGCCAGCAGTTACTTGGGACTAGCGGGGGGCCCAGATACGCAGTATTTT. The V call is TRBV6-6, the J call TRBJ2-3; 15 positions agree with TRBD2. Trimming at V came to 1 base and at J to 4 bases, leaving 3 bases not matched to a gene. Germline loops: CDR1 MNHNY, CDR2 SVGAGI (reference sequence). The CDR3 sequence is 17 residues long.

The V call is TRBV6-1, the J call TRBJ2-1, with 7 bases lining up with TRBD2. This CDR3 contains 16 residues. Germline V gives CDR1 MNHNS, CDR2 SASEGT. J lost 0 bases, V lost 2 bases, and 4 bases had no gene match. The CDR3 DNA sequence: TGTGCCAGCAGTGAACGGCCGGGGGGCTCCTACAATGAGCAGTTCTTC. It encodes CASSERPGGSYNEQFF.

This clonotype was detected ten times or more. The chain links TRBV9 to TRBJ2-6; D is undetermined. The length of the CDR3 is 19 residues. V was clipped by 0 bases and J by 0 bases, with 16 bases between them. Germline loops: CDR1 SGDLS, CDR2 YYNGEE. In nucleotides, the CDR3 is TGTGCCAGCAGCGTAGAAGGGTTTCGACTCAGCTCTGGGGCCAACGTCCTGACTTTC. It codes for CASSVEGFRLSSGANVLTF.

This clonotype appeared a few times. The chain joins TRBV20-1 to TRBJ2-2; a weak D match, TRBD2 (6 bases). V gave up 0 bases and J gave up 4 bases, with 15 bases separating them. The CDR3 has 16 amino acids. In germline, CDR1 is DFQATT, CDR2 SNEGSKA (reference sequence). The CDR3 DNA sequence: TGCAGTGCTAGAGATGTCACCGGGGGATTCACCGGGGAGCTGTTTTTT. This sequence encodes CSARDVTGGFTGELFF.